This T cell receptor (beta chain) was retrieved from a study of T cell responses to AZD1222 COVID-19 vaccine. This clone was seen a handful of times. The antigen is undetermined. Repertoires were generated with immunoSEQ multiplex PCR, while TCRdb's copy carries only in-frame clones and drops some. The data contain about 110,000 clones, roughly 90% of them singletons. Germline CDR1 is LNHDA and CDR2 is SQIVND (reference sequence). V trimming: 4 bases; J trimming: 8 bases; junction bases outside the gene matches: 15. This CDR3 comprises 16 residues. Regarding the study as a whole: Dominant CD4 TCR responses targeted spike regions 160-218 and 743-854.

Specimen: peripheral blood, collected on day 0 of AZD1222 vaccination. The chain recombines TRBV19 with TRBJ1-2; TRBD1 matches at 8 bases. The sequence derives from an adult in good health. This CDR3 reads CASSSPGTGILKGYTF. The DNA for the CDR3 is TGTGCCAGTAGTAGTCCAGGGACAGGAATTTTGAAAGGCTACACCTTC.